Listed below are T cell receptor beta chains from one sample, sequenced in a study of blood T cell repertoires in COVID-19. Sequencing used immunoSEQ multiplex PCR; TCRdb keeps in-frame clones, though not all of them. In the table there are a few hundred thousand clones, around 88% of which are singletons. Sequencing used PBMCs or T cells enriched from blood (not recorded which). These receptors all come from a woman younger than 45 who had been exposed to COVID-19. The CDR3 runs from the conserved cysteine through the conserved F or W. Each record gives: J gene, clone size, V gene, D gene, CDR3 DNA, CDR3 protein. D genes are given only for firm matches. The size entry is marked missing in some rows and otherwise reads once, few, many or a size class.

>TRBJ1-6|NA|TRBV2|TRBD1
TGTGCCAGCAGTGGGACAGGCTATAATTCACCCCTCCACTTT
CASSGTGYNSPLHF
>TRBJ2-1|NA|TRBV2|NA
TGTGCCAGCAGTGAACGCAGGGGCGATGAGCAGTTCTTC
CASSERRGDEQFF
>TRBJ2-3|NA|TRBV6-1|NA
TGTGCCAGCAGTGAGGACACCACAGATACGCAGTATTTT
CASSEDTTDTQYF
>TRBJ2-7|NA|TRBV5-1|NA
TGCGCCAGCAGCTTCCACGGGGGCTACGAGCAGTACTTC
CASSFHGGYEQYF
>TRBJ2-3|NA|TRBV19|NA
TGTGCCAGTACCCCGGCGGTGGCAGGGCCCCATACAGATACGCAGTATTTT
CASTPAVAGPHTDTQYF
>TRBJ1-2|NA|TRBV3-1/TRBV3-2|NA
TGTGCCAGCAGCCAAGCCCCAGCCGGGGGCTACACCTTC
CASSQAPAGGYTF
>TRBJ2-3|NA|TRBV5-1|TRBD1
TGCGCCAGCAGATTGAGGGGGCCAGGGTTGGCAGATACGCAGTATTTT
CASRLRGPGLADTQYF
>TRBJ2-3|NA|TRBV5-1|TRBD2
TGCGCCAGCAGCTTTGGAGCGGGGGACACAGATACGCAGTATTTT
CASSFGAGDTDTQYF
>TRBJ1-2|few|TRBV5-1|NA
TGCGCCAGCAGCTTGGTCTCAGGATATGGCTACACCTTC
CASSLVSGYGYTF
>TRBJ1-5|NA|TRBV6-6|TRBD1
TGTGCCAGCAGTTACGGCAGGGGGTATCAGCCCCAGCATTTT
CASSYGRGYQPQHF
>TRBJ1-5|NA|TRBV21-1|NA
TGTGCCAGCACCCACCCCGGGACAGTCAATCAGCCCCAGCATTTT
CASTHPGTVNQPQHF
>TRBJ1-1|NA|TRBV19|NA
TGTGCCAGTAGTATGGCAGTTGAAGCTTTCTTT
CASSMAVEAFF
>TRBJ1-2|NA|TRBV7-2|TRBD1
TGTGCCAGCACCCTGCAGGGGGCGGGGAACTATGGCTACACCTTC
CASTLQGAGNYGYTF
>TRBJ1-1|few|TRBV12-5|NA
TGTGCTAGTGGTTTGTTTTCATACGACAGCTTATTCGGGTGGATGAACACTGAAGCTTTCTTT
CASGLFSYDSLFGWMNTEAFF
>TRBJ1-5|NA|TRBV19|NA
TGTGCCAGTAGTATAGGGGAGGGATCGGGCGATCAGCCCCAGCATTTT
CASSIGEGSGDQPQHF
>TRBJ2-7|NA|TRBV6-5|TRBD1
TGTGCCAGCAGCCCGGACAGGGGGCCCTACGAGCAGTACTTC
CASSPDRGPYEQYF
>TRBJ2-7|NA|TRBV5-1|TRBD1
TGCGCCAGCAGGAGCTTTTGGACAGGGTCCTACGAGCAGTACTTC
CASRSFWTGSYEQYF
>TRBJ1-1|NA|TRBV2|TRBD1
TGTGCCAGCATGGGCACAGGGGGCTGGAACACTGAAGCTTTCTTT
CASMGTGGWNTEAFF
>TRBJ2-3|NA|TRBV6-5|NA
TGTGCCAGCAGGCCGAGCGGAGATACGCAGTATTTT
CASRPSGDTQYF
>TRBJ1-5|NA|TRBV6-2/TRBV6-3|NA
TGTGCCAGCAGTTCAGGGGTTTACAGCAATCAGCCCCAGCATTTT
CASSSGVYSNQPQHF
>TRBJ1-2|NA|TRBV4-1|NA
TGCGCCAGCAGCTCCTCGGACACCGCGAGAATCGATGGCTACACCTTC
CASSSSDTARIDGYTF
>TRBJ1-4|NA|TRBV6-6|TRBD1
TGTGCCAGCAGTCGCATGGGACAGGGGGCAATCACTAATGAAAAACTGTTTTTT
CASSRMGQGAITNEKLFF
>TRBJ2-7|NA|TRBV3-1/TRBV3-2|TRBD2
TGTGCCAGCAGCCACCCTAGCGGGGGGGCCCACGAGCAGTACTTC
CASSHPSGGAHEQYF
>TRBJ1-2|NA|TRBV12-3/TRBV12-4|NA
TGTGCCAGCAGTTCGACAGATGGCGGCTACACCTTC
CASSSTDGGYTF
>TRBJ1-1|NA|TRBV28|NA
TGTGCCAGCAGTTTAGTGGGGGCTGAGAACACTGAAGCTTTCTTT
CASSLVGAENTEAFF
>TRBJ1-2|NA|TRBV19|TRBD1
TGTGCCAGTATCTCACAGGGGGCCGTCTATGGCTACACCTTC
CASISQGAVYGYTF
>TRBJ2-7|NA|TRBV20-1|TRBD2
TGCAGTGCTAGTCAAGCGGGGGGGCTTACCTACGAGCAGTACTTC
CSASQAGGLTYEQYF
>TRBJ1-2|few|TRBV14|TRBD1
TGTGCCAGCAGCCAAGCGGCAGGGGGGTTTGGCTACACCTTC
CASSQAAGGFGYTF
>TRBJ1-2|NA|TRBV2|TRBD1
TGTGCCAGCAGGTACCGGGACAGGGGGCGTGAAAACTATGGCTACACCTTC
CASRYRDRGRENYGYTF
>TRBJ1-2|NA|TRBV6-1|TRBD1
TGTGCCAGCAGTGAGGGACAGACTCTTAACTATGGCTACACCTTC
CASSEGQTLNYGYTF
>TRBJ2-7|NA|TRBV30|TRBD2
TGTGCCTGGAGTCCGACGCGGACTAGCGGGGGTGGCTACGAGCAGTACTTC
CAWSPTRTSGGGYEQYF
>TRBJ2-5|NA|TRBV5-6|NA
TGTGCCAGCAATCGGGCGGACTTTTACCAAGAGACCCAGTACTTC
CASNRADFYQETQYF
>TRBJ1-1|few|TRBV2|NA
TGTGCCAGCAATCGCCAGGATCACACTGAAGCTTTCTTT
CASNRQDHTEAFF
>TRBJ2-1|once|TRBV27|TRBD1
TGTGCCAGCAACAATAAGGGGGCCAGGACCAATGAGCAGTTCTTC
CASNNKGARTNEQFF
>TRBJ2-4|NA|TRBV9|NA
TGTGCCAGCAGCGCAGATACAGGGTTAGGAAACATTCAGTACTTC
CASSADTGLGNIQYF
>TRBJ2-7|NA|TRBV6-1|NA
TGTGCCAGCAGTGACTCGACAGGAACCTACGAGCAGTACTTC
CASSDSTGTYEQYF
>TRBJ2-7|NA|TRBV15|TRBD2
TGTGCCACCAGCAGAGAGGGTAGCGGGGGATACGAGCAGTACTTC
CATSREGSGGYEQYF